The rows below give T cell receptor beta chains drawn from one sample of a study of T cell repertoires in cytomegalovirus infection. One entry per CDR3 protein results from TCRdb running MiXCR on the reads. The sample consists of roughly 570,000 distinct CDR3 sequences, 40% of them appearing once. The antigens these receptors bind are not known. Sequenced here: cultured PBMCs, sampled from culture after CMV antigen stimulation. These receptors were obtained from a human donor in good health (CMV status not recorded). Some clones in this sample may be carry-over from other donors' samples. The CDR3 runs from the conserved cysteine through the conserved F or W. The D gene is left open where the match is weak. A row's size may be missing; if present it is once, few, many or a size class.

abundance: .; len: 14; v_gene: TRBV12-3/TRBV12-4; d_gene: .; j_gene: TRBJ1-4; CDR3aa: CASSSYTLEGKLFF; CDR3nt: TGTGCCAGCAGTTCCTATACACTGGAGGGGAAACTGTTTTTT
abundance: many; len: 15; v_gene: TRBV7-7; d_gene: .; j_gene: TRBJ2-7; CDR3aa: CASSLGPGSSYEQYF; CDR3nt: TGTGCCAGCAGCTTAGGCCCAGGTTCCTCCTACGAGCAGTACTTC
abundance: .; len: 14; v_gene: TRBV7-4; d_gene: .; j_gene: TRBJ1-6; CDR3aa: CASSLGGKDSPLHF; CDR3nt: TGTGCCAGCAGCTTAGGAGGGAAGGATTCACCCCTCCACTTT
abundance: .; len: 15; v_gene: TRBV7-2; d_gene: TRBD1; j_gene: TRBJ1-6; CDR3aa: CASSSLGQANSPLHF; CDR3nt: TGTGCCAGCAGCAGCCTGGGACAGGCCAATTCACCCCTCCACTTT
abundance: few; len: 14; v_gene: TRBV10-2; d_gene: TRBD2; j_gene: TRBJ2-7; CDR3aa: CASRREAGVYEQYF; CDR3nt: TGCGCCAGCAGGCGGGAGGCTGGGGTCTACGAGCAGTACTTC
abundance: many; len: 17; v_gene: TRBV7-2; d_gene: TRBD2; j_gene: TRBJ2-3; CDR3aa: CASSLPLAGGPLDTQYF; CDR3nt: TGTGCCAGCAGCTTACCCTTAGCGGGGGGGCCTTTAGATACGCAGTATTTT
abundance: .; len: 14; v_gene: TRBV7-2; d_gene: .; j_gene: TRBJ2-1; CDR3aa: CASSLKGGASEQFF; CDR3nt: TGTGCCAGCAGCTTAAAGGGGGGGGCCAGTGAGCAGTTCTTC
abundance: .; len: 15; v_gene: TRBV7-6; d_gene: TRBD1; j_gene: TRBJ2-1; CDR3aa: CASSQGTGPSYEQFF; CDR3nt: TGTGCCAGCAGCCAAGGGACAGGGCCTTCGTATGAGCAGTTCTTC
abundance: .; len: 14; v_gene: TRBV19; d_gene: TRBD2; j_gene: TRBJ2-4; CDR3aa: CASSIRGGPTIQYF; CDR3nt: TGTGCCAGTAGTATCCGCGGGGGACCTACTATTCAGTACTTC
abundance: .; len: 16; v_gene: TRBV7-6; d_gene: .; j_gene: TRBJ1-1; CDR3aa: CASSLSPSLGDTEAFF; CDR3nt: TGTGCCAGCAGCTTAAGCCCCTCCCTTGGGGACACTGAAGCTTTCTTT
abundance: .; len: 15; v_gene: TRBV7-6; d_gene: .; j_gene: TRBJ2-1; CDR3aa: CASSFSLGAGNEQFF; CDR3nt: TGTGCCAGCAGCTTCTCCCTGGGGGCGGGCAATGAGCAGTTCTTC
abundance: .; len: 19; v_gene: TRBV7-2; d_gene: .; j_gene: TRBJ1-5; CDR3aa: CASSLRGTRLTGNNQPQHF; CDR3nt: TGTGCCAGCAGCTTAAGAGGGACGAGACTTACAGGGAACAATCAGCCCCAGCATTTT
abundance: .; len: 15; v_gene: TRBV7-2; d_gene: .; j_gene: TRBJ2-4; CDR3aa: CASSEGGWAKNIQYF; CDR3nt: TGTGCCAGCAGCGAGGGCGGATGGGCCAAAAACATTCAGTACTTC
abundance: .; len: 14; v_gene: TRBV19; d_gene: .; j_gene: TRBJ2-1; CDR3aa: CASSDRPGLDEQFF; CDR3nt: TGTGCCAGTAGTGATCGTCCGGGACTGGACGAGCAGTTCTTC
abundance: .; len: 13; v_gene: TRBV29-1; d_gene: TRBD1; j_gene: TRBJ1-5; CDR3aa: CSVLDRGHQPQHF; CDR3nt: TGCAGCGTTCTTGACAGGGGTCATCAGCCCCAGCATTTT
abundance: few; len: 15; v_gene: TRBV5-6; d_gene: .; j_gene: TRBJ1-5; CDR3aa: CASSLGGLLNQPQHF; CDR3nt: TGTGCCAGCAGCCTGGGGGGACTCCTCAATCAGCCCCAGCATTTT
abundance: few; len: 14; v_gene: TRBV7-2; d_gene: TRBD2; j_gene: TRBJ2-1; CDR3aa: CASSKREKDNEQFF; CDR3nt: TGTGCCAGCAGCAAGCGGGAGAAGGACAATGAGCAGTTCTTC
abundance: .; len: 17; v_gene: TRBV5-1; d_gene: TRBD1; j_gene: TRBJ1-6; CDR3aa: CASSLTDSDRGNSPLHF; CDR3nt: TGCGCCAGCAGCTTAACCGACTCGGACAGGGGGAACTCACCCCTCCACTTT
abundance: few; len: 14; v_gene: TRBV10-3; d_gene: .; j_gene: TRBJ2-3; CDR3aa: CATTGSSGADTQYF; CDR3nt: TGTGCTACCACCGGGAGTTCGGGTGCAGATACGCAGTATTTT
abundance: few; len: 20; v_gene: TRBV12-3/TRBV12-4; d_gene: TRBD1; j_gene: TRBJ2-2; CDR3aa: CASTPPGQGSRLSLPGELFF; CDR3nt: TGTGCCAGCACCCCACCGGGACAGGGGTCCCGATTAAGCCTCCCCGGGGAGCTGTTTTTT
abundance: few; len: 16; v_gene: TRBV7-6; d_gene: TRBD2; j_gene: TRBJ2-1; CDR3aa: CASSYRGASGRGEQFF; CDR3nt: TGTGCCAGCAGCTATCGCGGTGCTAGCGGGAGGGGTGAGCAGTTCTTC
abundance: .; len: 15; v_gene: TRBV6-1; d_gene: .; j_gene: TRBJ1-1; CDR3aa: CASSEAPMGGTEAFF; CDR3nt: TGTGCCAGCAGTGAAGCGCCTATGGGGGGCACTGAAGCTTTCTTT
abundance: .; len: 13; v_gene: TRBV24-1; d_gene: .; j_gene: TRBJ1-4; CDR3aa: CATSDAGGEKLFF; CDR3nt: TGTGCCACCAGTGATGCGGGGGGTGAAAAACTGTTTTTT
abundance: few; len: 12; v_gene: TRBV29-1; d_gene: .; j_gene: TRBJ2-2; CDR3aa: CSVWHGAGELFF; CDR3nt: TGCAGCGTCTGGCACGGGGCCGGGGAGCTGTTTTTT
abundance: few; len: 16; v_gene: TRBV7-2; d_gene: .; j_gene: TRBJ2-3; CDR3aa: CASSPYPRERPDTQYF; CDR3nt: TGTGCCAGCAGCCCCTACCCCCGGGAGAGGCCAGATACGCAGTATTTT
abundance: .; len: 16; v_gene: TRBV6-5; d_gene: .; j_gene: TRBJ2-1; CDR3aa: CASSYSGLWNSNEQFF; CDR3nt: TGTGCCAGCAGTTACTCGGGGTTATGGAACAGCAATGAGCAGTTCTTC
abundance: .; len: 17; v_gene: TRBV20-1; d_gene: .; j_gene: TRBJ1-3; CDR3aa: CSATRGGLRNSGNTIYF; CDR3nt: TGCAGTGCTACCCGCGGGGGCCTACGAAACTCTGGAAACACCATATATTTT
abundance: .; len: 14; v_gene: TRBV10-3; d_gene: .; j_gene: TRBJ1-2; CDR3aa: CAISATAGNYGYTF; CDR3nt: TGTGCCATCAGTGCGACAGCCGGAAACTATGGCTACACCTTC
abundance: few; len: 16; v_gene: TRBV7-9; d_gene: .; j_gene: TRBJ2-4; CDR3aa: CASSPSQDEAKNIQYF; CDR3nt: TGTGCCAGCAGCCCCTCCCAGGATGAAGCCAAAAACATTCAGTACTTC
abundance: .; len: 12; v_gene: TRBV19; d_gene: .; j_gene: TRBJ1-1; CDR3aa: CASSIWGAEAFF; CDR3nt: TGTGCCAGTAGTATATGGGGGGCTGAAGCTTTCTTT
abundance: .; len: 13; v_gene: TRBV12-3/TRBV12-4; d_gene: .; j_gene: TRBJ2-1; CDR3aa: CASVRKSYNEQFF; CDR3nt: TGTGCCAGCGTACGTAAGTCCTACAATGAGCAGTTCTTC
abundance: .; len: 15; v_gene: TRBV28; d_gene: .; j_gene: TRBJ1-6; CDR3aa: CASSFQQLWFTPLHF; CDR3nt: TGTGCCAGCAGTTTCCAACAGCTTTGGTTTACACCCCTCCACTTT
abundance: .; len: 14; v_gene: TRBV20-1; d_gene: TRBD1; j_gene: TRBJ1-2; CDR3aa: CSASVRTGNYGYTF; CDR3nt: TGCAGTGCTTCCGTGCGGACAGGGAACTATGGCTACACCTTC
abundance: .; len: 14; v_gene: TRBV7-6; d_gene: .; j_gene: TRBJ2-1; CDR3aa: CASSGEGRYNEQFF; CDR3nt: TGTGCCAGCAGCGGCGAAGGCAGGTACAATGAGCAGTTCTTC
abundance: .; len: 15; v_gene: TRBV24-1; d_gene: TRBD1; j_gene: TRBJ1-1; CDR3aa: CATSEGDRGKAEAFF; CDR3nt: TGTGCCACCAGTGAGGGGGACAGGGGGAAGGCTGAAGCTTTCTTT
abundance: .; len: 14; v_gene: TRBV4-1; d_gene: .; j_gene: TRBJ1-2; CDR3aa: CASSEGVVSNGYTF; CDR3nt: TGCGCCAGCAGCGAAGGGGTGGTTTCGAATGGCTACACCTTC
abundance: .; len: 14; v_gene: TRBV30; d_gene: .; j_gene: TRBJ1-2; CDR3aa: CAWSGVGHYYGYTF; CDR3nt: TGTGCCTGGAGCGGGGTAGGCCATTACTATGGCTACACCTTC
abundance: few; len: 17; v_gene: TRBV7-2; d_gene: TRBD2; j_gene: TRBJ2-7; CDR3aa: CASSLGGREGTYYEQYF; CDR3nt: TGTGCCAGCAGCTTAGGTGGGCGGGAGGGTACCTACTACGAGCAGTACTTC
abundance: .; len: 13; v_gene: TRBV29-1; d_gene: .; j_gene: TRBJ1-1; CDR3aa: CSVEENRYTEAFF; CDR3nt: TGCAGCGTTGAAGAGAACAGGTACACTGAAGCTTTCTTT
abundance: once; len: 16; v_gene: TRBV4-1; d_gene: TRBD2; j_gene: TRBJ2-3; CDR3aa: CASSPYVGGDTDTQYF; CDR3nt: TGCGCCAGCAGCCCCTATGTTGGGGGGGACACAGATACGCAGTATTTT
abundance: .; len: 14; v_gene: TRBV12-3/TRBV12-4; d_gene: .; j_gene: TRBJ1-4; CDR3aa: CASQTTGRGEKLFF; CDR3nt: TGTGCCAGCCAAACGACAGGCAGAGGCGAAAAACTGTTTTTT